The 2 T cell receptor beta chains listed next were all sequenced from one sample in a study of regulatory T cells in long-lasting Graves disease. CDR3-region Arm-PCR and iRepertoire HTBI primers produced the TCR beta libraries. TCRdb called the multiplex PCR reads again in MiXCR, with one record for every CDR3 protein. The sample records 550,000 to 600,000 distinct CDR3 sequences, about 16% being singletons. Specified time point: newly diagnosed GD, antithyroid drugs for less than 3 months. PBMC-extracted RNA yielded the TCR library. The same sample was also used in a study of T cells in Graves' hyperthyroidism and ophthalmopathy.

Sequenced material: peripheral blood mononuclear cells (PBMCs), taken at new diagnosis, from a patient treated with antithyroid drugs. The receptors were gathered from a man between 18 and 29 years old with Graves disease.

In its sample, this clonotype was seen a few times. CDR3 sequence: CASSEVPIKNIQYF. The CDR3 nucleotides read TGTGCCAGCAGTGAAGTACCAATCAAAAACATTCAGTACTTC. The chain joins TRBV2 to TRBJ2-4, with D unclear. The CDR3 is 14 residues long. Germline values: CDR1 SNHLY, CDR2 FYNNEI. With 1 base removed from V and 3 bases from J, the gap between germline ends came to 7 bases.

The CDR3 sequence is CAWDRGASSGANVLTF. The CDR3 DNA follows: TGTGCCTGGGACAGGGGAGCCTCCTCTGGGGCCAACGTCCTGACTTTC. This chain joins TRBV6-1 and TRBJ2-6, with TRBD1 identical over 10 bases. This CDR3 comprises 16 residues. J gave up 0 bases and V 11 bases, and 7 bases lay outside the gene matches. Per germline, CDR1 MNHNS and CDR2 SASEGT.